Listed here are 11 T cell receptor beta chains from one sample, sequenced in a study of blood T cell repertoires in COVID-19. Assay used: immunoSEQ multiplex PCR; TCRdb lists only in-frame clones, some missing. This table has about 89,000 clones, 72% appearing once. Sequencing was performed on peripheral blood. The source of these receptors is a woman aged 80 or over with acute or convalescent COVID-19.

This clone was detected only once. The chain joins TRBV28 to TRBJ1-5; 10 bases line up with TRBD1. Trimming removed 6 bases from V and 9 bases from J; junction bases left unmatched: 5. CDR1 is MDHEN, CDR2 SYDVKM, per germline. CDR3 length equals 13 residues. CDR3 DNA sequence: TGTGCCAGCAGGGAGACAGGGGGCAGGCCCCAGCATTTT. It is translated as CASRETGGRPQHF.

This chain joins TRBV29-1 and TRBJ1-1; 7 nucleotides match TRBD1. Germline V lookup: CDR1 SQVTM, CDR2 ANQGSEA. The CDR3 length is 12 residues. V trimming: 5 bases; J trimming: 9 bases; junction bases outside the gene matches: 9. For the CDR3, the DNA is TGCAGCGTTATGTCGGAGGGGGCGAAAGCTTTCTTT. Its protein is CSVMSEGAKAFF.

The J gene is TRBJ1-2, the V gene TRBV6-1; TRBD1 is a possible D gene (6 bases). Germline values: CDR1 MNHNS, CDR2 SASEGT. The CDR3 sequence is 12 residues long. The ends were cut back, 3 bases at V and 5 bases at J, with 7 bases in the middle. Written as DNA, the CDR3 is TGTGCCAGCAGTGAGACAGGATATGGCTACACCTTC. Translation gives CASSETGYGYTF.

The CDR3 loop reads CASSLTREETQYF. The CDR3 DNA follows: TGTGCCAGCAGCTTAACGCGGGAAGAGACCCAGTACTTC. The V call is TRBV7-3, the J call TRBJ2-5; possibly TRBD2 for D (5 bases). The V end was cut by 0 bases, the J end by 3 bases, with 5 bases between. Germline V CDR1 and CDR2: SGHTA, FQGTGA. This CDR3 comprises 13 residues. The entire variable domain, with the rest obtained from reference TRBV7-3 and TRBJ2-5, is as follows: GAGVSQTPSNKVTEKGKYVELRCDPISGHTALYWYRQSLGQGPEFLIYFQGTGAADDSGLPNDRFFAVRPEGSVSTLKIQRTERGDSAVYLCASSLTREETQYFGPGTRLLVL.

J is TRBJ2-1 and V is TRBV19, with 10 bases that match TRBD2. The germline gives CDR1 LNHDA, CDR2 SQIVND (reference sequence). The CDR3 has 16 amino acids. V trimming: 2 bases; J trimming: 1 base; junction bases outside the gene matches: 2. CDR3 amino acids: CASSIRTSGSYNEQFF. CDR3 bases: TGTGCCAGTAGTATAAGGACTAGCGGTTCCTACAATGAGCAGTTCTTC.

In this sample, this clone turned up a few times. This chain connects TRBV10-3 to TRBJ2-3; TRBD2 aligns across 10 bases. Germline lookup yields CDR1 ENHRY and CDR2 SYGVKD. With 4 bases clipped from V and 4 bases from J, the junction kept 5 bases outside the gene matches. The CDR3 runs to 15 residues. The CDR3: CAISASGGFSDTQYF. The DNA of the CDR3 is TGTGCCATCAGTGCTAGCGGGGGATTCTCAGATACGCAGTATTTT.

This clone appeared once. The rearrangement joins TRBV4-3 to TRBJ2-3; D possibly corresponds to TRBD2 (6 bases). Germline CDR1 is LGHNA and CDR2 is YSLEER. V was shortened by 3 bases and J by 0 bases, with 16 bases between the two germline ends. The CDR3 runs to 17 residues. The CDR3 is CASSQASAGTSTDTQYF. The CDR3 DNA sequence: TGCGCCAGCAGCCAGGCATCAGCCGGGACTAGCACAGATACGCAGTATTTT.

The rearrangement links TRBV5-4 to TRBJ2-7; D not resolved. The CDR3 is 16 residues long. Trimming left V 3 bases short and J 3 bases short, with 19 bases between. CDR1 and CDR2 (germline): SGHNT, YYREEE (reference sequence). The DNA of the CDR3 is TGTGCCAGCAGCTCACCCTCCCATGGGCTTGGCTACGAGCAGTACTTC. The encoded protein is CASSSPSHGLGYEQYF. The whole variable domain, remainder taken from reference TRBV5-4 and TRBJ2-7, is ETGVTQSPTHLIKTRGQQVTLRCSSQSGHNTVSWYQQALGQGPQFIFQYYREEENGRGNFPPRFSGLQFPNYSSELNVNALELDDSALYLCASSSPSHGLGYEQYFGPGTRLTVT.

The chain links TRBV5-5 to TRBJ1-1; 8 positions agree with TRBD1. Germline V lookup: CDR1 SGHKS, CDR2 YYEKEE (reference sequence). V lost 4 bases, J lost 2 bases, and 13 bases stayed unmatched. The CDR3 is 17 amino acids. The CDR3 DNA follows: TGTGCCAGCAGCGTAGATCCTTCCAGGGGGCGTAACACTGAAGCTTTCTTT. Encoded protein: CASSVDPSRGRNTEAFF.

V is TRBV11-2 and J is TRBJ2-7; weak D call: TRBD1 (6 bases). CDR1 and CDR2 from the germline V gene are SGHAT and FQNNGV. The V and J ends lost 2 bases and 2 bases respectively, with 19 bases between them. This CDR3 is 17 amino acids long. The CDR3 coding sequence is TGTGCCAGCAGCTTACAGCCCATCGGACAGTTCACCTACGAGCAGTACTTC. Translated, it gives CASSLQPIGQFTYEQYF.

V usage is TRBV18 and J usage is TRBJ2-7; unclear D gene. The length of the CDR3 is 13 residues. The V end was cut by 2 bases, the J end by 2 bases, with 7 bases between. Germline V lookup: CDR1 KGHSH, CDR2 LQKENI. The CDR3 region is CASSPDTPYEQYF. The CDR3 DNA sequence: TGTGCCAGCTCACCAGACACTCCCTACGAGCAGTACTTC.